These 12 T cell receptor beta chains were sequenced from one sample in a study of immune cell composition in non-small cell lung cancer. TCRdb's copy holds only in-frame clones and misses some; the assay was immunoSEQ multiplex PCR. The repertoire has 5,300 or so clones, about three quarters of them found once; the top ten carry around 10%. What was sequenced was lung tumor tissue. Every receptor here comes from a human donor with non-small cell lung cancer.

The V gene is TRBV10-1, the J gene TRBJ2-3; D unclear. The germline V gene encodes CDR1 WNHNN and CDR2 SYGVQD (reference sequence). The CDR3 loop spans 16 amino acids. V shed 3 bases and J shed 8 bases, with 21 bases lying between them. CDR3 bases: TGCGCCAGCAGTGATGGTGCATCGACATCGTATGCTACGCAGTATTTT. This codes for CASSDGASTSYATQYF.

The chain uses TRBV18 and TRBJ1-5, with D maybe TRBD1 (6 bases). CDR1 is KGHSH and CDR2 is LQKENI in the germline V gene. The length of the CDR3 is 14 residues. V was clipped by 4 bases and J by 1 base, with 8 bases between them. This chain's CDR3 is CASSRGGSNQPQHF. For the CDR3, the DNA is TGTGCCAGCTCACGGGGGGGCAGCAATCAGCCCCAGCATTTT.

This clone was counted once. The V and J genes are TRBV6-5 and TRBJ2-1, with TRBD2 identical over 7 bases. V gave up 11 bases and J gave up 8 bases; unmatched junction bases: 15. Looked up from germline, CDR1 is MNHEY and CDR2 is SVGAGI. The CDR3 runs to 14 residues. Here the CDR3 DNA reads TGTGCCCCCCGGGAGGAGGGATACGGGGATGAGCAGTTCTTC. It specifies CAPREEGYGDEQFF.

This clone was recorded a few times. The V gene is TRBV6-6, the J gene TRBJ1-1; TRBD1 agrees at 11 bases. The CDR3 totals 16 residues. V gave up 0 bases and J gave up 5 bases; unmatched junction bases: 5. Germline CDR1 and CDR2: MNHNY and SVGAGI (reference sequence). CDR3 loop: CASSYSGQGARTEAFF. CDR3 sequence (DNA): TGTGCCAGCAGTTACTCCGGACAGGGGGCGAGGACTGAAGCTTTCTTT.

This clone was seen only once. The V call is TRBV2, the J call TRBJ2-7; tentative D call: TRBD2 (6 bases). The CDR3 runs 15 residues. With 7 bases removed from V and 7 bases from J, the gap between germline ends came to 23 bases. In germline, CDR1 is SNHLY, CDR2 FYNNEI. CDR3 nucleotide sequence: TGTGCCAGCAACCGCCTCGGGACTCTAACTAGGGAGCAGTACTTC. Amino acids: CASNRLGTLTREQYF.

V and J are TRBV25-1 and TRBJ2-1; 11 nucleotides match TRBD2. Per germline, CDR1 MGHDK and CDR2 SYGVNS. This CDR3 contains 15 residues. Trimming cost V 5 bases and J 8 bases; bases outside gene matches: 8. As DNA, the CDR3 is TGTGCCAGCAGTTCACTAGCGGGAGCCCGTCATGAGCAGTTCTTC. It codes for CASSSLAGARHEQFF.

This chain links TRBV29-1 with TRBJ2-2, with 16 bases that match TRBD2. Germline trimming cut 5 bases from V and 2 bases from J; bases unmatched to any gene: 20. The CDR3 has 22 residues. Per germline, CDR1 SQVTM and CDR2 ANQGSEA. Here the CDR3 reads CSVLMRGSGTSGRAANTGELFF. As DNA, the CDR3 is TGCAGCGTTCTTATGAGGGGATCCGGGACTAGCGGGAGGGCGGCAAACACCGGGGAGCTGTTTTTT.

This chain connects TRBV5-4 to TRBJ2-3; 7 bases align to TRBD1. The CDR3 extends over 15 amino acids. The V segment lost 1 base and the J segment 3 bases; nucleotides outside the gene matches: 5. Germline V gene lookup returns CDR1 SGHNT and CDR2 YYREEE (reference sequence). The DNA for the CDR3 is TGTGCCAGCAGCTTGCCGGGACAGTTGACAGATACGCAGTATTTT. Protein product: CASSLPGQLTDTQYF.

The chain couples TRBV14 to TRBJ1-1, with D perhaps TRBD1 (5 bases). V gave up 9 bases and J gave up 5 bases, with 19 bases separating them. Looked up from germline, CDR1 is SGHDN and CDR2 is FVKESK. This CDR3 is built from 14 residues. CDR3: CARPRDSLWTEAFF. The CDR3 DNA reads TGTGCCAGACCAAGAGACAGCCTCTGGACTGAAGCTTTCTTT.

The chain is built from TRBV10-3 and TRBJ2-1; D might be TRBD2 (5 bases). Trimming removed 2 bases at V and 9 bases at J, with 20 bases between. This CDR3 region has 16 residues. CDR1 ENHRY and CDR2 SYGVKD come from the germline V gene. The CDR3 is CAISEPNSLRAGEQFF. CDR3 coding DNA: TGTGCCATCAGTGAGCCCAATAGCCTAAGGGCGGGTGAGCAGTTCTTC.

The chain carries TRBV7-2 and TRBJ2-6; unclear D gene. This CDR3 comprises 14 residues. Germline-derived CDR1 and CDR2 are SGHTA and FQGNSA. Trimming took off 5 bases at V and 2 bases at J, with 7 bases between the two ends. The CDR3: CASSPSPGANVLTF. The CDR3 coding sequence is TGTGCCAGCAGCCCCTCCCCTGGGGCCAACGTCCTGACTTTC.

There are a few counts of this clone. The chain carries TRBV7-9 and TRBJ2-5, with 7 bases identical to TRBD2. There are 16 residues in the CDR3. V gave up 2 bases and J gave up 7 bases; unmatched junction bases: 13. Germline CDR1 SEHNR, CDR2 FQNEAQ (reference sequence). The CDR3 bases are TGTGCCAGCAGCTTAACAGAGCGCGGGAGACGGGGGACCCAGTACTTC. Amino acids: CASSLTERGRRGTQYF.